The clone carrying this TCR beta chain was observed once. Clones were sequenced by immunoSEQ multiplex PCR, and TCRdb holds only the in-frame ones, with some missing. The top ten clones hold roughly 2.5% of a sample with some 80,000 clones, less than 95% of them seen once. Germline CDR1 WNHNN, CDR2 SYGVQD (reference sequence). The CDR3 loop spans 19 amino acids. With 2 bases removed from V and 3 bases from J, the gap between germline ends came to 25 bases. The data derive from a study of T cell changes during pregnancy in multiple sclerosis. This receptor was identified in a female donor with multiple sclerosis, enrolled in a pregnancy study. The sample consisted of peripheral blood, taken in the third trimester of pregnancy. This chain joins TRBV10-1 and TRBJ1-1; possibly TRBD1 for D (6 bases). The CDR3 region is CASSETLGEGETGDTEAFF. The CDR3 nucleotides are TGCGCCAGCAGTGAGACCCTGGGAGAGGGGGAGACAGGCGACACTGAAGCTTTCTTT.